These 14 T cell receptor beta chains originate from one sample sequenced in a study of cytomegalovirus exposure and HLA in healthy donors. Primers included in the PCR were 60 Vbeta and 13 Jbeta primers. Only in-frame clones appear in the TCRdb table, and some are missing; sequencing was by immunoSEQ multiplex PCR. Of about 130,000 clones listed, 81% are singletons. The sample taken for sequencing was PBMCs. All receptors derive from a woman in her thirties in good health and CMV-seronegative.

The chain has TRBV14 and TRBJ2-3, with a possible D match to TRBD1 (6 bases). The germline V and J ends were trimmed by 3 bases and 11 bases, with 15 bases remaining between them. This CDR3 region has 13 residues. Germline values: CDR1 SGHDN, CDR2 FVKESK. The CDR3 DNA reads as TGTGCCAGCAGCCACGCCCCCTTGACAGGGCAGTATTTT. Residues: CASSHAPLTGQYF.

This chain joins TRBV18 and TRBJ1-5; perhaps TRBD1 as D (6 bases). The CDR3 has 14 amino acids. The germline V and J ends were trimmed by 6 bases and 3 bases, with 12 bases remaining between them. Per the germline V gene, CDR1 is KGHSH and CDR2 is LQKENI. CDR3 sequence reads: CASSQQGHNQPQHF. The DNA of the CDR3 is TGTGCCAGCTCCCAACAGGGACACAATCAGCCCCAGCATTTT.

The sample holds a few counts of this clone. This chain links TRBV25-1 with TRBJ2-1; 10 nucleotides match TRBD1. The V and J ends lost 8 bases and 7 bases, in that order; junction bases with no gene match: 11. Germline loops: CDR1 MGHDK, CDR2 SYGVNS. The CDR3 consists of 15 residues. CDR3 amino acids: CASGGPTGGGNEQFF. CDR3 DNA: TGTGCCAGCGGGGGTCCGACAGGGGGCGGGAATGAGCAGTTCTTC.

This clone has just one count. This chain joins TRBV15 and TRBJ1-1, with 11 bases matching TRBD1. Germline CDR1 is LNHNV and CDR2 is YYDKDF (reference sequence). V was clipped by 5 bases and J by 4 bases; unmatched bases: 12. The CDR3 is 17 amino acids. The CDR3 DNA reads as TGTGCCACCAGCCCACCCCCCGGGACAGGGGGATTCACTGAAGCTTTCTTT. It encodes CATSPPPGTGGFTEAFF.

This clone occurred a few times. The gene calls are TRBV4-1 and TRBJ1-4; possibly TRBD1 for D (5 bases). Trimming stripped 5 bases from V and 5 bases from J, with 15 bases between. The germline V gene has CDR1 MGHRA and CDR2 YSYEKL. This CDR3 has 15 amino acids. CDR3: CASSSYGGGNEKLFF. The CDR3 DNA follows: TGCGCCAGCAGCTCGTACGGGGGGGGGAATGAAAAACTGTTTTTT.

The CDR3 sequence is CASSLHSNQPQHF. CDR3 coding DNA: TGTGCCAGCAGTTTACATAGCAATCAGCCCCAGCATTTT. The chain recombines TRBV28 with TRBJ1-5, with unresolved D. CDR3 length: 13 residues. Germline assignment: CDR1 MDHEN and CDR2 SYDVKM. With 2 bases removed from V and 0 bases from J, the gap between germline ends came to 2 bases.

The rearrangement links TRBV6-1 to TRBJ2-1, with TRBD1 identical over 8 bases. V lost 4 bases, J lost 8 bases, and 1 base stayed unmatched. Germline lookup yields CDR1 MNHNS and CDR2 SASEGT. The CDR3 is 12 amino acids. CDR3 amino acids: CASSAGGDEQFF. CDR3 nucleotide sequence: TGTGCCAGCAGTGCAGGGGGCGATGAGCAGTTCTTC.

A note on this clone: No conserved phenylalanine or tryptophan is present at the end of the CDR3, so a read error is the likely explanation. This sequence joins TRBV4-1 and TRBJ1-2, with TRBD1 as a possible D gene (5 bases). Trimming pared 1 base from V and 2 bases from J, leaving 11 bases between. Germline assignment: CDR1 MGHRA and CDR2 YSYEKL. The CDR3 totals 15 residues. In DNA form, the CDR3 reads TGCGCCAGCAGCCAAGCCCAAGCAGGGAACTATGGCTACACCCTC. Amino acids: CASSQAQAGNYGYTL.

The chain recombines TRBV12-5 with TRBJ2-5; 10 nucleotides agree with TRBD1. The V segment lost 6 bases and the J segment 4 bases; nucleotides outside the gene matches: 5. CDR3 length: 14 amino acids. Germline CDR1 is LGHNT and CDR2 is FRNRAP. For the CDR3, the DNA is TGTGCTAGTGGACCGGGACAGGGGAGAGAGACCCAGTACTTC. It specifies CASGPGQGRETQYF.

This chain joins TRBV29-1 and TRBJ2-3; 9 bases are shared with TRBD1. J was trimmed by 4 bases and V by 7 bases; bases with no gene match: 12. The CDR3 runs to 15 residues. Germline V gives CDR1 SQVTM, CDR2 ANQGSEA. The CDR3 DNA reads as TGCAGCGCAATACAGGGGGCGAAAAGGGCAGATACGCAGTATTTT. This encodes CSAIQGAKRADTQYF.

V and J are TRBV6-5 and TRBJ1-1; D might be TRBD1 (6 bases). Germline V CDR1 and CDR2: MNHEY, SVGAGI. The CDR3 consists of 14 residues. Trimming cost V 4 bases and J 6 bases, with 15 bases left between them. DNA of the CDR3: TGTGCCAGCAGTTCGAGGACAGCTTTTCCTGAAGCTTTCTTT. Residues: CASSSRTAFPEAFF.

The chain employs TRBV7-2 and TRBJ2-1; D not resolved. Germline V gene sequence: CDR1 SGHTA, CDR2 FQGNSA. This CDR3 contains 17 residues. Trimming removed 2 bases from V and 1 base from J, with 15 bases in between. CDR3 in amino acids: CASSLSVSRISYNEQFF. Written as DNA, the CDR3 is TGTGCCAGCAGCTTATCCGTTTCGCGGATTTCCTACAATGAGCAGTTCTTC.

The chain has TRBV27 and TRBJ2-1, with a possible D match to TRBD2 (5 bases). Germline V lookup: CDR1 MNHEY, CDR2 SMNVEV (reference sequence). Trimming removed 1 base from V and 9 bases from J, with 13 bases in between. This CDR3 is 14 amino acids long. CDR3 in amino acids: CASSLYPLRAEQFF. In nucleotides, the CDR3 is TGTGCCAGCAGTTTATACCCCCTGAGGGCTGAGCAGTTCTTC.

The chain's CDR3 is CASRGPGLVQETQYF. The CDR3 nucleotides read TGTGCCAGCAGGGGACCGGGACTGGTACAAGAGACCCAGTACTTC. The rearrangement uses TRBV11-3 and TRBJ2-5; D might be TRBD2 (6 bases). The CDR3 spans 15 residues. Germline CDR1 is SGHNT and CDR2 is YENEEA. V lost 6 bases to trimming and J lost 2 bases, with 16 bases between them.